Listed here are 32 T cell receptor beta chains from one sample, sequenced in a study of T cell repertoires in cytomegalovirus infection. One entry per CDR3 protein, called by TCRdb with MiXCR from the reads. The sample comprises some 590,000 distinct CDR3 sequences, about 39% of which are singletons, and roughly 50% rests with the top ten. These receptors have no known antigen. Sequencing was performed on cultured PBMCs, taken from culture after CMV antigen stimulation. These receptors were obtained from a human donor in good health (CMV status not recorded). Some clones in this sample may be carry-over from other donors' samples.

The chain links TRBV28 to TRBJ2-1; weak D call: TRBD2 (5 bases). Looked up from germline, CDR1 is MDHEN and CDR2 is SYDVKM. V dropped 6 bases and J dropped 5 bases, with 17 bases sitting between them. This CDR3 contains 15 residues. The CDR3 coding sequence is TGTGCCAGCAGACAATTGCGGGTGTCGAACAATGAGCAGTTCTTC. As protein: CASRQLRVSNNEQFF. The full variable domain, rest sourced from reference TRBV28 and TRBJ2-1, is DVKVTQSSRYLVKRTGEKVFLECVQDMDHENMFWYRQDPGLGLRLIYFSYDVKMKEKGDIPEGYSVSREKKERFSLILESASTNQTSMYLCASRQLRVSNNEQFFGPGTRLTVL.

The CDR3 is CASSAISRDTQYF. The CDR3 nucleotides read TGTGCCAGCAGCGCAATTTCCCGGGATACGCAGTATTTT. V usage is TRBV9 and J usage is TRBJ2-3; no definite D call. CDR3 length: 13 amino acids. Germline lookup yields CDR1 SGDLS and CDR2 YYNGEE. Between the trimmed V and J ends, which lost 3 bases and 6 bases, there was a span of 11 bases. Variable domain in full (rest from reference TRBV9 and TRBJ2-3): DSGVTQTPKHLITATGQRVTLRCSPRSGDLSVYWYQQSLDQGLQFLIQYYNGEERAKGNILERFSAQQFPDLHSELNLSSLELGDSALYFCASSAISRDTQYFGPGTRLTVL.

The table lists this clonotype with a few counts. The chain combines TRBV30 with TRBJ2-3; the D is unclear. Trimming left V 4 bases short and J 3 bases short, with 14 bases between. The CDR3 contains 14 residues. Germline CDR1 is GTSNPN and CDR2 is SVGIG (reference sequence). The CDR3 nucleotides read TGTGCCTGGACGGGCAGGTCGAGTACAGATACGCAGTATTTT. Translated: CAWTGRSSTDTQYF.

The count of this clonotype is one. The V and J genes are TRBV5-8 and TRBJ1-4, with a possible D match to TRBD1 (5 bases). The CDR3 is 16 amino acids. The germline CDR1 and CDR2 sequences are SGHTS and YDEGEE. Between the trimmed V and J ends, which lost 2 bases and 5 bases, there was a span of 16 bases. The CDR3 DNA is TGTGCCAGCAGCTTCCCAGGGCTGGACGCCAATGAAAAACTGTTTTTT. Its protein product is CASSFPGLDANEKLFF.

This clonotype occurred a few times. This chain connects TRBV7-6 to TRBJ2-3; no firm D call. This CDR3 has 19 residues. Trimming removed 0 bases at V and 6 bases at J, with 25 bases between. Germline loops: CDR1 SGHVS, CDR2 FNYEAQ. The CDR3, as DNA: TGTGCCAGCAGCTTAGCGGGTGTTATGGGCCCTGCCTCACAGGATACGCAGTATTTT. Translating it yields CASSLAGVMGPASQDTQYF.

This clonotype has more than one count but fewer than ten. This chain connects TRBV6-2 or TRBV6-3 to TRBJ2-3; 9 positions agree with TRBD2. This CDR3 contains 16 residues. In germline, CDR1 is MNHEY, CDR2 SVGEGT. V lost 4 bases to trimming and J lost 3 bases; unmatched junction nucleotides: 8. The CDR3 DNA is TGTGCCAGCAGTTCGTGGGCGGGAGGGCCGACAGATACGCAGTATTTT. Translated: CASSSWAGGPTDTQYF.

The CDR3 sequence: CASSVTPRVYEQYF. The CDR3 DNA is TGTGCCAGCAGTGTAACCCCTCGGGTCTACGAGCAGTACTTC. This sequence joins TRBV6-1 and TRBJ2-7, with no clear D. Per the germline V gene, CDR1 is MNHNS and CDR2 is SASEGT. The CDR3 spans 14 residues. The V end was cut by 4 bases, the J end by 3 bases, with 13 bases between.

The V and J genes are TRBV7-9 and TRBJ2-1; D assignment may be TRBD1 or TRBD2 (5 bases each). CDR1 and CDR2 (germline): SEHNR, FQNEAQ (reference sequence). CDR3 length: 13 amino acids. The V end lost 0 bases, the J end lost 7 bases, and 7 bases lay between the germline ends. CDR3 in amino acids: CASSLAEGNEQFF. The CDR3 DNA is TGTGCCAGCAGCTTAGCTGAGGGGAATGAGCAGTTCTTC.

V and J are TRBV19 and TRBJ1-6; D unclear. Germline CDR1 and CDR2: LNHDA and SQIVND (reference sequence). The CDR3 is 14 residues long. Trimming shortened V by 4 bases and J by 8 bases, and 12 bases separated the two germline ends. CDR3 loop: CASSTGLVDSPLHF. The CDR3 DNA is TGTGCCAGTAGTACGGGGTTAGTTGATTCACCCCTCCACTTT.

This clonotype was observed a handful of times. The chain combines TRBV7-6 with TRBJ2-7; weak D call: TRBD1 (7 bases). The CDR3 spans 14 residues. Trimming left V 5 bases short and J 7 bases short, with 18 bases between. Germline V gene lookup returns CDR1 SGHVS and CDR2 FNYEAQ. The CDR3 here is CASSKEGAPYEQYF. The CDR3 coding sequence is TGTGCCAGCAGCAAGGAGGGGGCACCTTATGAGCAGTACTTC. The full variable domain, in which reference TRBV7-6 and TRBJ2-7 provide the parts outside the CDR3, is GAGVSQSPRYKVTKRGQDVALRCDPISGHVSLYWYRQALGQGPEFLTYFNYEAQQDKSGLPNDRFSAERPEGSISTLTIQRTEQRDSAMYRCASSKEGAPYEQYFGPGTRLTVT.

CDR3: CASSRQGSRDTQYF. The CDR3 DNA reads as TGTGCCAGCAGTAGACAGGGTAGTCGGGATACGCAGTATTTT. The V call is TRBV12-3 or TRBV12-4, the J call TRBJ2-3, with 7 bases that match TRBD1. The CDR3 has 14 amino acids. V lost 5 bases, J lost 6 bases, and 8 bases stayed unmatched.

The rearrangement links TRBV15 to TRBJ2-2; D not certain. The CDR3 is 13 amino acids. V lost 3 bases, J lost 5 bases, and 7 bases lay in between. The germline gives CDR1 LNHNV, CDR2 YYDKDF (reference sequence). CDR3 amino acids: CATSRPRTGELFF. In DNA, the CDR3 is TGTGCCACCAGCAGGCCCAGGACCGGGGAGCTGTTTTTT. Full variable domain (outside the CDR3, taken from reference TRBV15 and TRBJ2-2): DAMVIQNPRYQVTQFGKPVTLSCSQTLNHNVMYWYQQKSSQAPKLLFHYYDKDFNNEADTPDNFQSRRPNTSFCFLDIRSPGLGDTAMYLCATSRPRTGELFFGEGSRLTVL.

This chain connects TRBV30 to TRBJ2-1, with D possibly matching TRBD1 (6 bases). The CDR3 covers 14 residues. Trimming took off 3 bases at V and 2 bases at J, with 11 bases between the two ends. CDR1 is GTSNPN, CDR2 SVGIG, per germline (reference sequence). DNA of the CDR3: TGTGCCTGGAGCCTAGGGGGAACCTACAATGAGCAGTTCTTC. The encoded protein is CAWSLGGTYNEQFF.

The gene calls are TRBV19 and TRBJ2-2; unclear D gene. The V end lost 3 bases, the J end lost 5 bases, and 7 bases lay between the germline ends. The CDR3 runs to 13 residues. Per germline, CDR1 LNHDA and CDR2 SQIVND (reference sequence). The CDR3 loop reads CASSIGETGELFF. CDR3 in DNA: TGTGCCAGTAGTATCGGCGAGACCGGGGAGCTGTTTTTT.

A few counts support this clonotype. The chain employs TRBV7-8 and TRBJ2-3, with D perhaps matching TRBD1 (5 bases). V lost 0 bases, J lost 9 bases, and 13 bases lay in between. The CDR3 covers 14 residues. Germline CDR1 SGHVS, CDR2 FQNEAQ. CDR3 nucleotide sequence: TGTGCCAGCAGCTTAGCGCGCCTTCAGGGAACGCAGTATTTT. Its translation is CASSLARLQGTQYF.

This clonotype was found a few times. V usage is TRBV7-3 and J usage is TRBJ2-2; 13 bases agree with TRBD2. CDR1 is SGHTA and CDR2 is FQGTGA in the germline V gene. The CDR3 runs to 16 residues. J lost 6 bases, V lost 4 bases, and 5 bases had no gene match. CDR3 sequence: CASSSSGTSGAGELFF. The CDR3, as DNA: TGTGCCAGCAGCTCATCCGGGACTAGCGGGGCCGGGGAGCTGTTTTTT.

Ten or more counts support this clonotype. J is TRBJ2-3 and V is TRBV7-2; D is unresolved. The CDR3 spans 12 residues. CDR1 and CDR2 from the germline V gene are SGHTA and FQGNSA. Trimming removed 1 base at V and 2 bases at J, with 1 base between. CDR3 in amino acids: CASSLDTDTQYF. The DNA of the CDR3 is TGTGCCAGCAGCTTAGACACAGATACGCAGTATTTT. Variable domain in full (rest from reference TRBV7-2 and TRBJ2-3): GAGVSQSPSNKVTEKGKDVELRCDPISGHTALYWYRQSLGQGLEFLIYFQGNSAPDKSGLPSDRFSAERTGGSVSTLTIQRTQQEDSAVYLCASSLDTDTQYFGPGTRLTVL.

The V and J genes are TRBV11-2 and TRBJ2-3, with TRBD2 matching over 14 bases. J lost 5 bases, V lost 5 bases, and 6 bases had no gene match. The CDR3 spans 16 residues. Germline CDR1 is SGHAT and CDR2 is FQNNGV. CDR3 sequence (DNA): TGTGCCAGCAGCCTGGGACTAGCGGGAGCGGTAGATACGCAGTATTTT. It is translated as CASSLGLAGAVDTQYF.

The CDR3 sequence: CASSINFAGNTIYF. CDR3 in DNA: TGTGCCAGCAGCATCAACTTCGCTGGAAACACCATATATTTT. This chain uses TRBV7-9 with TRBJ1-3; D unresolved. CDR3 length equals 14 residues. Looked up from germline, CDR1 is SEHNR and CDR2 is FQNEAQ (reference sequence). The ends were cut back, 5 bases at V and 2 bases at J, with 10 bases in the middle.

This clonotype was picked up a small number of times. The rearrangement uses TRBV5-1 and TRBJ1-2, with D possibly TRBD1 on 6 matching bases. The CDR3 contains 13 residues. Per the germline V gene, CDR1 is SGHRS and CDR2 is YFSETQ. V was pared by 7 bases and J by 4 bases, with 14 bases between. The CDR3 region is CASRRDTVYGYTF. The DNA for the CDR3 is TGCGCCAGCCGGAGGGACACCGTCTATGGCTACACCTTC.

The chain carries TRBV7-4 and TRBJ2-1, with TRBD2 identical over 7 bases. There are 13 residues in the CDR3. V shed 10 bases and J 5 bases; nucleotides not matched to a gene: 8. Looked up from germline, CDR1 is SGHVT and CDR2 is SQSDAQ. The CDR3 is CATPSGADNEQFF. For the CDR3, the DNA is TGTGCCACGCCCAGCGGGGCCGACAATGAGCAGTTCTTC.

The V gene is TRBV5-4, the J gene TRBJ2-1, with no clear D. This CDR3 spans 14 amino acids. The germline CDR1 and CDR2 sequences are SGHNT and YYREEE (reference sequence). V was shortened by 4 bases and J by 3 bases, with 11 bases between the two germline ends. This CDR3 is CASSHTLNYNEQFF. CDR3 sequence (DNA): TGTGCCAGCAGCCACACACTAAACTACAATGAGCAGTTCTTC.

This clonotype was observed a handful of times. This rearrangement joins TRBV5-1 to TRBJ2-1, with 7 bases aligning to TRBD2. The germline V gene encodes CDR1 SGHRS and CDR2 YFSETQ. The CDR3 sequence is 15 residues long. V trimming: 4 bases; J trimming: 7 bases; junction bases outside the gene matches: 11. Here the CDR3 reads CASSKGGSSLNEQFF. The CDR3 region has the DNA TGCGCCAGCAGCAAGGGCGGGAGCAGTTTAAATGAGCAGTTCTTC.

The rearrangement uses TRBV6-5 and TRBJ1-1, with 8 bases aligning to TRBD1. J gave up 0 bases and V 6 bases, and 3 bases lay outside the gene matches. The CDR3 covers 14 residues. From germline, CDR1 is MNHEY and CDR2 SVGAGI. The CDR3 reads CASRQGQVNTEAFF. The CDR3 coding sequence is TGTGCCAGCAGGCAGGGACAGGTGAACACTGAAGCTTTCTTT.

The rearrangement uses TRBV7-2 and TRBJ2-7; no clear D. This CDR3 comprises 15 residues. The germline gives CDR1 SGHTA, CDR2 FQGNSA. Trimming cost V 5 bases and J 3 bases, with 17 bases left between them. DNA of the CDR3: TGTGCCAGCAGCCTCTCGGGCTATACGGTCTACGAGCAGTACTTC. Amino acids: CASSLSGYTVYEQYF.

This clonotype has a handful of counts. The chain recombines TRBV5-6 with TRBJ2-5; 7 bases map to TRBD1. CDR1 is SGHDT, CDR2 YYEEEE, per germline. Trimming cost V 0 bases and J 2 bases; bases outside gene matches: 1. This CDR3 region has 14 residues. The CDR3 bases are TGTGCCAGCAGCTTGGTGGGACAGCAAGAGACCCAGTACTTC. Translated, it gives CASSLVGQQETQYF.

This chain uses TRBV20-1 with TRBJ1-4; 7 bases line up with TRBD1. The CDR3 has 14 amino acids. The junction had 11 bases not matched to a gene; V was cut back by 5 bases and J by 8 bases. Germline loops: CDR1 DFQATT, CDR2 SNEGSKA (reference sequence). The CDR3 is CSAPSTGDWEKLFF. CDR3 bases: TGCAGTGCTCCAAGTACAGGGGATTGGGAAAAACTGTTTTTT.

V and J are TRBV7-2 and TRBJ2-3; perhaps TRBD2 as D (5 bases). CDR1 and CDR2 from the germline V gene are SGHTA and FQGNSA. V dropped 0 bases and J dropped 5 bases, with 12 bases sitting between them. CDR3 length equals 15 residues. CDR3 sequence (DNA): TGTGCCAGCAGCTTAGCGGTCGGTCGGGGAGATACGCAGTATTTT. Protein sequence: CASSLAVGRGDTQYF. Together with reference TRBV7-2 and TRBJ2-3, the CDR3 gives the full variable domain: GAGVSQSPSNKVTEKGKDVELRCDPISGHTALYWYRQSLGQGLEFLIYFQGNSAPDKSGLPSDRFSAERTGGSVSTLTIQRTQQEDSAVYLCASSLAVGRGDTQYFGPGTRLTVL.

A few counts support this clonotype. The chain has TRBV7-2 and TRBJ1-3; D may be TRBD1 (5 bases). V gave up 5 bases and J gave up 0 bases, with 11 bases separating them. CDR1 is SGHTA and CDR2 is FQGNSA in the germline V gene. The CDR3 totals 15 residues. Here the CDR3 reads CASSPRQTSGNTIYF. The CDR3 DNA sequence: TGTGCCAGCAGCCCCCGACAGACCTCTGGAAACACCATATATTTT.

The chain is built from TRBV6-2 or TRBV6-3 and TRBJ1-2; D gene uncertain. The germline gives CDR1 MNHEY, CDR2 SVGEGT. V was shortened by 4 bases and J by 6 bases, with 18 bases between the two germline ends. The CDR3 extends over 15 amino acids. The CDR3 DNA reads TGTGCCAGCAGTTCGGGAGGGTTCCTTCGCGATGGCTACACCTTC. Translating gives CASSSGGFLRDGYTF.

The V and J genes are TRBV2 and TRBJ2-1; a possible D gene is TRBD2 (6 bases). V was pared by 3 bases and J by 9 bases, with 21 bases between. CDR3 size: 16 residues. CDR1 and CDR2 (germline): SNHLY, FYNNEI. CDR3 loop: CASSERAGRGTVEQFF. The CDR3 DNA reads TGTGCCAGCAGTGAGAGGGCCGGGAGAGGGACCGTTGAGCAGTTCTTC.

The rearrangement links TRBV7-2 to TRBJ2-2, with 12 nucleotides matching TRBD2. CDR1 SGHTA and CDR2 FQGNSA come from the germline V gene. Unmatched junction bases numbered 5, after V lost 0 bases and J lost 9 bases. This CDR3 contains 16 residues. The CDR3 here is CASSLALAGGPRELFF. The CDR3 bases are TGTGCCAGCAGCTTAGCTCTAGCGGGGGGGCCCAGGGAGCTGTTTTTT. Complete variable domain (other parts from reference TRBV7-2 and TRBJ2-2): GAGVSQSPSNKVTEKGKDVELRCDPISGHTALYWYRQSLGQGLEFLIYFQGNSAPDKSGLPSDRFSAERTGGSVSTLTIQRTQQEDSAVYLCASSLALAGGPRELFFGEGSRLTVL.